This T cell receptor (beta chain) was recorded in a study of cytomegalovirus exposure and HLA in healthy donors. The study ran its PCR with 60 Vbeta and 13 Jbeta primers. Using immunoSEQ multiplex PCR, the repertoire was profiled, and TCRdb retains in-frame clones only, with some absent. The sample lists about 220,000 clones; approximately 70% were seen once. Germline-derived CDR1 and CDR2 are MNHEY and SVGAGI. The CDR3 covers 13 residues. V shed 8 bases and J shed 7 bases, with 14 bases lying between them. This clone has more than one count but fewer than ten. V is TRBV6-5 and J is TRBJ1-4; D not certain. The sample comprised PBMCs. This TCR was recovered from a woman in her thirties in good health and CMV-seronegative. CDR3: CASQVGRSEKLFF. In nucleotides, the CDR3 is TGTGCCAGCCAGGTGGGGAGGAGTGAAAAACTGTTTTTT.